The 2 T cell receptor beta chains below come from one sample, sequenced in a study of shared clonotypes between healthy human individuals. Measured with immunoSEQ multiplex PCR; TCRdb has only the in-frame clones, and not every one. The sample lists some 1,100,000 clones, around 78% seen once, with about 0.52% in the top ten. The sample comprised memory CD4+ T cells from PBMCs. Subset given: CD45RA-negative fraction. The receptors were gathered from a man aged 18-30 years in good health. Some clones in this sample may be carry-over from other donors' samples.

The chain uses TRBV11-2 and TRBJ2-5; no clear D gene. The CDR3 spans 12 residues. CDR1 and CDR2 from the germline V gene are SGHAT and FQNNGV. Trimming stripped 5 bases from V and 5 bases from J, with 9 bases between. The CDR3 spells CASSLPRETQYF. In nucleotides, the CDR3 is TGTGCCAGCAGCCTCCCTCGGGAGACCCAGTACTTC. Based on the CDR3 plus reference TRBV11-2 and TRBJ2-5, the full variable domain is EAGVAQSPRYKIIEKRQSVAFWCNPISGHATLYWYQQILGQGPKLLIQFQNNGVVDDSQLPKDRFSAERLKGVDSTLKIQPAKLEDSAVYLCASSLPRETQYFGPGTRLLVL.

In regard to this clone: Other nucleotide sequences from this sample produce the same CDR3. The V gene is TRBV7-3, the J gene TRBJ2-2; D call uncertain. The germline CDR1 and CDR2 sequences are SGHTA and FQGTGA. Trimming left V 5 bases short and J 1 base short, with 5 bases between. The CDR3 covers 13 residues. This CDR3 is CASSTGNTGELFF. CDR3 sequence (DNA): TGTGCCAGCAGCACGGGGAACACCGGGGAGCTGTTTTTT. Using reference TRBV7-3 and TRBJ2-2 for the parts outside the CDR3, the full variable domain is GAGVSQTPSNKVTEKGKYVELRCDPISGHTALYWYRQSLGQGPEFLIYFQGTGAADDSGLPNDRFFAVRPEGSVSTLKIQRTERGDSAVYLCASSTGNTGELFFGEGSRLTVL.